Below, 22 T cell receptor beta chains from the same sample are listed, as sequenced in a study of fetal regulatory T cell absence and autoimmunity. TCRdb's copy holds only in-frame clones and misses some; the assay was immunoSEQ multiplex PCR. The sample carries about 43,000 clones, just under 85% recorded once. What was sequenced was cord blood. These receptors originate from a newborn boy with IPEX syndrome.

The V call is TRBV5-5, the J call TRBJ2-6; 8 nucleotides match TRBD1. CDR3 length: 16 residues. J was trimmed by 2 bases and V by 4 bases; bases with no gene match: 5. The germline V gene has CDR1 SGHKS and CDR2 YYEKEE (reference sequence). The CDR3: CASSPGTGAGANVLTF. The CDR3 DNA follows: TGTGCCAGCAGCCCGGGGACAGGAGCTGGGGCCAACGTCCTGACTTTC.

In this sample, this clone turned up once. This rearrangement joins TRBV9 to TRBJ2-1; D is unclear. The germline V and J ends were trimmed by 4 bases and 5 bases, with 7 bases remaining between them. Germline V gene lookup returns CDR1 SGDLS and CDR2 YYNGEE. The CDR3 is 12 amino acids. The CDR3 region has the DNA TGTGCCAGCAGCCCCGGACACAATGAGCAGTTCTTC. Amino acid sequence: CASSPGHNEQFF.

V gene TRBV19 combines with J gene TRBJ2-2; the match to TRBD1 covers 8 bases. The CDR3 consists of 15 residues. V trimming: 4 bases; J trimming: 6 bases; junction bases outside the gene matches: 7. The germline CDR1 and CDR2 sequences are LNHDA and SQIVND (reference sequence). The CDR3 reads CASSTLTGVAGELFF. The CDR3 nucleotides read TGTGCCAGTAGTACTTTGACAGGGGTAGCCGGGGAGCTGTTTTTT.

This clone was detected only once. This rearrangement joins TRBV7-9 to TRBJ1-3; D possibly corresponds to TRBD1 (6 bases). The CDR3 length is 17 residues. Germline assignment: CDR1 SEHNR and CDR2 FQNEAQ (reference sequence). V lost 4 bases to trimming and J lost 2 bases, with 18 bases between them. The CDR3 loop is CASSSPDSSPAGNTIYF. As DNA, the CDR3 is TGTGCCAGCAGCTCCCCGGACAGTTCCCCCGCTGGAAACACCATATATTTT.

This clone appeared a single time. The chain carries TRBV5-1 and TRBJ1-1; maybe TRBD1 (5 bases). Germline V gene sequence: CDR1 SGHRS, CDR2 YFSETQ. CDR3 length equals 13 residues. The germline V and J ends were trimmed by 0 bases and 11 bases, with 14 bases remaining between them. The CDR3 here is CASSLESGLNAFF. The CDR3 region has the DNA TGCGCCAGCAGCTTGGAGTCAGGGCTGAACGCTTTCTTT. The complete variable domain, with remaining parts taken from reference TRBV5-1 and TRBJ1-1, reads KAGVTQTPRYLIKTRGQQVTLSCSPISGHRSVSWYQQTPGQGLQFLFEYFSETQRNKGNFPGRFSGRQFSNSRSEMNVSTLELGDSALYLCASSLESGLNAFFGQGTRLTVV.

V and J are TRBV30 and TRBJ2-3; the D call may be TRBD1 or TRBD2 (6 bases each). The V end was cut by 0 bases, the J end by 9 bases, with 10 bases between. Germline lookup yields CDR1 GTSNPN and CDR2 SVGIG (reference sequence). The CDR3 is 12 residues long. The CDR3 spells CAWSVQGGTQYF. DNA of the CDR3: TGTGCCTGGAGTGTCCAAGGGGGGACGCAGTATTTT.

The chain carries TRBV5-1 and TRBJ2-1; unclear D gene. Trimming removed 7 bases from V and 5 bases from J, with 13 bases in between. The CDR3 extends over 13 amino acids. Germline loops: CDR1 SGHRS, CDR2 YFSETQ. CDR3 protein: CASWANRDNEQFF. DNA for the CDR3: TGCGCCAGCTGGGCCAACAGAGACAATGAGCAGTTCTTC.

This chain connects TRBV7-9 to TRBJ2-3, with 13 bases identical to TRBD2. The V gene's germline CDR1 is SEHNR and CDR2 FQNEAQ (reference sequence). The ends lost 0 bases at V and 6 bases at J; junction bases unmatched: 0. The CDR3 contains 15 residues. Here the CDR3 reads CASSLATSGRDTQYF. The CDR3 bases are TGTGCCAGCAGCTTAGCGACTAGCGGGAGGGATACGCAGTATTTT.

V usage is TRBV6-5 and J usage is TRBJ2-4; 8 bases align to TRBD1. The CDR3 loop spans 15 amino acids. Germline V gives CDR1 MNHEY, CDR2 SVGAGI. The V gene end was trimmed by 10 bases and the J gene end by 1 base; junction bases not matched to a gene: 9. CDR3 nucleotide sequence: TGTGCCACCAGACAGGGGAGCGGGGCCAAAAACATTCAGTACTTC. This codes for CATRQGSGAKNIQYF.

This chain's CDR3 is CASSFVPSDSYEQYF. CDR3 nucleotides: TGTGCCAGCAGCTTTGTCCCTAGCGACTCCTACGAGCAGTACTTC. This rearrangement joins TRBV7-9 to TRBJ2-7; D possibly corresponds to TRBD2 (6 bases). Germline-derived CDR1 and CDR2 are SEHNR and FQNEAQ (reference sequence). Trimming cost V 3 bases and J 0 bases, with 12 bases left between them. The CDR3 covers 15 residues. The full variable domain, its missing parts supplied by reference TRBV7-9 and TRBJ2-7, is DTGVSQNPRHKITKRGQNVTFRCDPISEHNRLYWYRQTLGQGPEFLTYFQNEAQLEKSRLLSDRFSAERPKGSFSTLEIQRTEQGDSAMYLCASSFVPSDSYEQYFGPGTRLTVT.

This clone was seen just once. This CDR3 reads CASSLAPDTQYF. CDR3 DNA: TGTGCCAGCAGCTTGGCCCCAGATACGCAGTATTTT. This chain connects TRBV5-6 to TRBJ2-3; unclear D gene. This CDR3 is 12 amino acids long. The ends were cut back, 0 bases at V and 4 bases at J, with 3 bases in the middle. The germline V gene encodes CDR1 SGHDT and CDR2 YYEEEE.

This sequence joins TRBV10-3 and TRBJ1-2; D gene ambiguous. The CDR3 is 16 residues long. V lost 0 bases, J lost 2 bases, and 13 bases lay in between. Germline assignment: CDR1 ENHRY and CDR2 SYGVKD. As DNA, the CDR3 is TGTGCCATCAGTGAGTCCGGGAAGGGTAAGAACTATGGCTACACCTTC. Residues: CAISESGKGKNYGYTF.

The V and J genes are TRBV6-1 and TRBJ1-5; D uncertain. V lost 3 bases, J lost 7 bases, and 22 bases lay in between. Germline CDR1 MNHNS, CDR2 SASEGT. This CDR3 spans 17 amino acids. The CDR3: CASSDSRANLYGQPQHF. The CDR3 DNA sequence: TGTGCCAGCAGTGATTCTAGGGCGAACCTATATGGACAGCCCCAGCATTTT.

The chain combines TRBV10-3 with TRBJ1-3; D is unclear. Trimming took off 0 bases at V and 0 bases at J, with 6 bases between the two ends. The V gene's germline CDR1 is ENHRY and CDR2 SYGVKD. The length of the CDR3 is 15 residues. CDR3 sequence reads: CAISESLFSGNTIYF. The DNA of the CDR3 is TGTGCCATCAGTGAGTCCCTGTTCTCTGGAAACACCATATATTTT.

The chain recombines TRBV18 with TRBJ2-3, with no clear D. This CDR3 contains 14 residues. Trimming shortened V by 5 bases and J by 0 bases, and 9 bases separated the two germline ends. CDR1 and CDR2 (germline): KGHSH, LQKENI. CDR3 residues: CASSESASTDTQYF. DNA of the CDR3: TGTGCCAGCTCAGAAAGTGCTAGCACAGATACGCAGTATTTT.

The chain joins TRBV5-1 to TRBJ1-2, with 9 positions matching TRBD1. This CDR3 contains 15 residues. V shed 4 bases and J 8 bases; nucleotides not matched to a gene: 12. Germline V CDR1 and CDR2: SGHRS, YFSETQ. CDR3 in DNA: TGCGCCAGCAGCCTCTATACAGGGGGCGCAGGGGGCTACACCTTC. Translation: CASSLYTGGAGGYTF.

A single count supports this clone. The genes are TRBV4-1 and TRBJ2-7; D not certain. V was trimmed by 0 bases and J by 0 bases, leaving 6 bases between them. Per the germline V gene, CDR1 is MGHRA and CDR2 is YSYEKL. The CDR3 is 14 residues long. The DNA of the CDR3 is TGCGCCAGCAGCCAAGATCGTGCCTCCTACGAGCAGTACTTC. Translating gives CASSQDRASYEQYF.

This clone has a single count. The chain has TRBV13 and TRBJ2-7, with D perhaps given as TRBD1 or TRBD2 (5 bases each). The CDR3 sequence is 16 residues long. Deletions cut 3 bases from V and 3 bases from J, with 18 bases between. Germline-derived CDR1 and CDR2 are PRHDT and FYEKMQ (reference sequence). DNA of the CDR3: TGTGCCAGCAGCTTCAATGGGGCTAGGGACGTCTACGAGCAGTACTTC. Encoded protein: CASSFNGARDVYEQYF.

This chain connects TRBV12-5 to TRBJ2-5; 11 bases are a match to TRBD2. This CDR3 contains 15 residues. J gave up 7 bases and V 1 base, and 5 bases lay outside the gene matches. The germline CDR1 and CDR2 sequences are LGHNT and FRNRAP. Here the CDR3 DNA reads TGTGCTAGTGGTTTGGGACTAGCGGGGAGCGGGACCCAGTACTTC. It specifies CASGLGLAGSGTQYF.

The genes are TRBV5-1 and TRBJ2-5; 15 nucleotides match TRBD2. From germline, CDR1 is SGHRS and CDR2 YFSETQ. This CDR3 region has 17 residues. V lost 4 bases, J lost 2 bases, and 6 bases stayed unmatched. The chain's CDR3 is CASSAGLAGGLQETQYF. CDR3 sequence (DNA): TGCGCCAGCAGCGCGGGACTAGCGGGAGGACTACAAGAGACCCAGTACTTC.

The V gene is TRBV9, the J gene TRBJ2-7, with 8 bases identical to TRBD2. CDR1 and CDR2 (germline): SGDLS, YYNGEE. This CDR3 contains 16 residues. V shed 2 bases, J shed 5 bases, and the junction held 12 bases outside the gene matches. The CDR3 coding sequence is TGTGCCAGCAGCGTCACCGGGACTAGTTTGCCGGACGAGCAGTACTTC. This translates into CASSVTGTSLPDEQYF.

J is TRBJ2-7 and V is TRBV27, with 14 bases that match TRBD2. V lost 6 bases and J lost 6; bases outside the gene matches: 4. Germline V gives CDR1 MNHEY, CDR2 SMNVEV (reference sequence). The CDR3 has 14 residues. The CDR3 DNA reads TGTGCCAGCAGCCCGGGACTAGCGGGAGCCGAGCAGTACTTC. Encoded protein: CASSPGLAGAEQYF.